The 15 T cell receptor beta chains below all came from one sample that was sequenced in a study of cytomegalovirus exposure and HLA in healthy donors. The data were produced by immunoSEQ multiplex PCR, yet TCRdb's version contains in-frame clones alone and is incomplete. Of 90,000 or so clones in the sample, less than 85% were seen once. What was sequenced was PBMCs. The source of these receptors is a man aged 18 to 30 in good health and CMV-seropositive.

V gene TRBV5-1 combines with J gene TRBJ2-3; the match to TRBD2 covers 14 bases. Germline V gene data show CDR1 as SGHRS and CDR2 as YFSETQ. V was clipped by 4 bases and J by 3 bases; unmatched bases: 4. The CDR3 runs to 16 residues. The DNA for the CDR3 is TGCGCCAGCAGCCCGGGACTAGCGGGAGCAACAGATACGCAGTATTTT. Translation: CASSPGLAGATDTQYF.

In this sample, this clone turned up a few times. The chain joins TRBV11-3 to TRBJ1-3; the D gene is possibly TRBD1 (5 bases). In germline, CDR1 is SGHNT, CDR2 YENEEA. With 5 bases removed from V and 0 bases from J, the gap between germline ends came to 8 bases. The CDR3 contains 14 residues. CDR3 coding DNA: TGTGCCAGCAGCGGGGCAGACTCTGGAAACACCATATATTTT. Encoded protein: CASSGADSGNTIYF.

This chain links TRBV5-4 with TRBJ2-5, with D perhaps matching TRBD2 (6 bases). In germline, CDR1 is SGHNT, CDR2 YYREEE (reference sequence). The V and J ends lost 1 base and 0 bases respectively, with 7 bases between them. The CDR3 extends over 14 amino acids. The CDR3: CASSLRDYQETQYF. Written as DNA, the CDR3 is TGTGCCAGCAGCTTGAGGGACTACCAAGAGACCCAGTACTTC.

This clone showed up just once. This chain links TRBV21-1 with TRBJ1-1. TRBV21-1 corresponds to a pseudogene. This CDR3 is 15 amino acids long. CDR3 coding DNA: TGTGCCAGCAGCAAAGCGCGGGGGGTTGGGGGTGAAGCTTTCTTT. Protein sequence: CASSKARGVGGEAFF.

V is TRBV6-5 and J is TRBJ1-1; D gene uncertain. The CDR3 covers 14 residues. The V end was cut by 5 bases, the J end by 1 base, with 11 bases between. CDR1 is MNHEY and CDR2 is SVGAGI in the germline V gene. CDR3 loop: CASSPPSGNTEAFF. The CDR3 coding sequence is TGTGCCAGCAGTCCCCCCTCGGGGAACACTGAAGCTTTCTTT.

V gene TRBV9 combines with J gene TRBJ1-1; possibly TRBD1 for D (5 bases). Germline assignment: CDR1 SGDLS and CDR2 YYNGEE. The V end lost 1 base, the J end lost 4 bases, and 11 bases lay between the germline ends. This CDR3 region has 14 residues. Here the CDR3 reads CASSVRPTGTEAFF. The CDR3 nucleotides are TGTGCCAGCAGCGTACGCCCTACAGGCACTGAAGCTTTCTTT.

The chain uses TRBV7-3 and TRBJ2-3; 9 nucleotides match TRBD1. Per germline, CDR1 SGHTA and CDR2 FQGTGA. There are 14 residues in the CDR3. V shed 5 bases and J 3 bases; nucleotides not matched to a gene: 3. The CDR3 bases are TGTGCCAGCAGCCGTGGACAGGGGACAGATACGCAGTATTTT. As protein: CASSRGQGTDTQYF.

This chain joins TRBV27 and TRBJ2-7; 10 nucleotides line up with TRBD1. The junction had 7 bases not matched to a gene; V was cut back by 3 bases and J by 5 bases. CDR1 MNHEY and CDR2 SMNVEV come from the germline V gene (reference sequence). This CDR3 spans 15 amino acids. CDR3 nucleotide sequence: TGTGCCAGCAGTTTGGGACAGGGGAGGATCCACGAGCAGTACTTC. Residues: CASSLGQGRIHEQYF.

The chain combines TRBV19 with TRBJ1-5; D might be TRBD1 (5 bases). The ends were cut back, 0 bases at V and 5 bases at J, with 17 bases in the middle. CDR3 length: 17 amino acids. Germline CDR1 and CDR2: LNHDA and SQIVND (reference sequence). This chain's CDR3 is CASSIDPGDYNYQPQHF. CDR3 coding DNA: TGTGCCAGTAGTATAGATCCCGGGGACTACAACTATCAGCCCCAGCATTTT.

The chain links TRBV15 to TRBJ2-7; a possible D gene is TRBD2 (6 bases). CDR3 length: 16 residues. Looked up from germline, CDR1 is LNHNV and CDR2 is YYDKDF (reference sequence). Trimming pared 0 bases from V and 0 bases from J, leaving 12 bases between. CDR3 coding DNA: TGTGCCACCAGCAGAGATTACGCGGGGCTCTCCTACGAGCAGTACGTC. This sequence encodes CATSRDYAGLSYEQYV.

This clone was counted a few times. One junction end does not reproduce the germline sequence, and a read error may be involved. The V and J genes are TRBV10-3 and TRBJ2-1; 7 bases match TRBD2. The germline CDR1 and CDR2 sequences are ENHRY and SYGVKD. The CDR3 has 13 amino acids. CDR3 sequence (DNA): TGTGCCAGCAGTGATTGGGGAGGGAATGAGCAGTTCTTC. This translates into CASSDWGGNEQFF.

This clone was observed a single time. V usage is TRBV28 and J usage is TRBJ1-1; TRBD1 might be the D (5 bases). The germline V gene has CDR1 MDHEN and CDR2 SYDVKM. This CDR3 has 13 amino acids. V lost 3 bases to trimming and J lost 5 bases, with 10 bases between them. The CDR3, as DNA: TGTGCCAGCAGTTTGGGGGGGTGGACTGAAGCTTTCTTT. Translated: CASSLGGWTEAFF. Drawing the rest from reference TRBV28 and TRBJ1-1, the complete variable domain is DVKVTQSSRYLVKRTGEKVFLECVQDMDHENMFWYRQDPGLGLRLIYFSYDVKMKEKGDIPEGYSVSREKKERFSLILESASTNQTSMYLCASSLGGWTEAFFGQGTRLTVV.

The rearrangement joins TRBV5-1 to TRBJ1-2, with 9 nucleotides matching TRBD1. Trimming cost V 0 bases and J 4 bases; bases outside gene matches: 4. The CDR3 is 15 residues long. The germline CDR1 and CDR2 sequences are SGHRS and YFSETQ. The CDR3: CASSLEGTGPYGYTF. CDR3 bases: TGCGCCAGCAGCTTGGAGGGGACAGGGCCCTATGGCTACACCTTC.

V is TRBV28 and J is TRBJ1-2; TRBD1 matches 8 bases. Germline V CDR1 and CDR2: MDHEN, SYDVKM. Trimming at V came to 4 bases and at J to 8 bases, leaving 12 bases not matched to a gene. The CDR3 loop spans 15 amino acids. The CDR3 nucleotides read TGTGCCAGCAGTTCGATGGGGGACAGGCGTGAAGGCTACACCTTC. Amino acid sequence: CASSSMGDRREGYTF.

The chain employs TRBV5-4 and TRBJ2-7, with 7 bases lining up with TRBD1. Per the germline V gene, CDR1 is SGHNT and CDR2 is YYREEE (reference sequence). CDR3 size: 13 residues. J lost 7 bases, V lost 4 bases, and 8 bases had no gene match. Written as DNA, the CDR3 is TGTGCCAGCAGCGGGGACAGTGTGGGGGAGCAGTACTTC. Translated: CASSGDSVGEQYF.